A single sample is the source of the 28 T cell receptor beta chains below, sequenced in a study of CXCR3-negative and CXCR3-positive naive CD8 T cells. The study made its TRB cDNA libraries by 5' RACE, adding UMI labels. TCRdb reanalyzed the 5' RACE reads and collapses them to one entry per CDR3 protein, without DNA. The sample has 70,000 to 100,000 distinct CDR3 sequences. Sequencing was done on a sample of naive CXCR3- CD8+ T cells from blood. Sample subset: CD45RO-CCR7+CD27+CD95- naive CD8+ T cells lacking CXCR3 (TNR3-). Receptors originate from a human donor in good health. Some clones in this sample may be carry-over from other donors' samples.

V gene TRBV29-1 combines with J gene TRBJ2-7; TCRdb lists TRBD2, though no DNA is available to test this call. The CDR3 contains 13 residues. Germline-derived CDR1 and CDR2 are SQVTM and ANQGSEA. This CDR3 is CSVALAGDYEQYF.

The chain employs TRBV28 and TRBJ2-3; with no DNA, the TCRdb D assignment of TRBD1 cannot be verified. Germline V CDR1 and CDR2: MDHEN, SYDVKM. The CDR3 is 14 residues long. CDR3 sequence reads: CASSLEGAADTQYF.

J is TRBJ1-1 and V is TRBV4-3. The CDR3 spans 13 residues. Germline V gives CDR1 LGHNA, CDR2 YSLEER. Here the CDR3 reads CASSQVSSAEAFF.

The chain joins TRBV12-5 to TRBJ2-1; TCRdb's D gene call, TRBD2, goes unchecked for lack of DNA. Germline V gives CDR1 LGHNT, CDR2 FRNRAP. CDR3 length: 16 residues. CDR3 sequence reads: CASGFGEGLAGNEQFF.

The chain couples TRBV7-6 to TRBJ1-1; TCRdb indicates TRBD1, and absent DNA this call remains unverified. This CDR3 has 12 amino acids. CDR1 is SGHVS and CDR2 is FNYEAQ in the germline V gene. CDR3 region: CASSPRATEAFF.

The chain joins TRBV29-1 to TRBJ2-1; absent DNA, TCRdb's TRBD1 call cannot be checked. The CDR3 length is 14 residues. CDR1 and CDR2 (germline): SQVTM, ANQGSEA. The CDR3 protein is CSVDIRESSNEQFF.

The chain is built from TRBV5-1 and TRBJ2-2. Per germline, CDR1 SGHRS and CDR2 YFSETQ. This CDR3 region has 13 residues. CDR3 in amino acids: CASSLSYTGELFF.

The J gene is TRBJ2-7, the V gene TRBV5-1; TCRdb designates TRBD2, a call that cannot be tested without DNA. Germline V gene data show CDR1 as SGHRS and CDR2 as YFSETQ. There are 17 residues in the CDR3. The CDR3 is CASSLDFGEGTPYEQYF.

The CDR3 loop reads CSAVPSAPTDSDTQYF. V gene TRBV29-1 combines with J gene TRBJ2-3; TCRdb indicates TRBD1, and absent DNA this call remains unverified. CDR3 size: 16 residues. Germline V gene data show CDR1 as SQVTM and CDR2 as ANQGSEA.

The genes are TRBV30 and TRBJ2-5; TCRdb outputs TRBD2, but without DNA this stays unchecked. CDR1 and CDR2 (germline): GTSNPN, SVGIG (reference sequence). The CDR3 loop spans 14 amino acids. The CDR3 sequence is CAWGLAGNQETQYF.

V is TRBV29-1 and J is TRBJ2-1; the D call from TCRdb, TRBD1, cannot be confirmed without DNA. The CDR3 spans 13 residues. Germline V gene sequence: CDR1 SQVTM, CDR2 ANQGSEA. The chain's CDR3 is CSVPLTVYNEQFF.

V usage is TRBV4-3 and J usage is TRBJ2-5; TCRdb names TRBD1, which stays unverified in the absence of DNA. Germline values: CDR1 LGHNA, CDR2 YSLEER. The CDR3 has 15 amino acids. This CDR3 reads CASSQGSTDGGPQYF.

V and J are TRBV15 and TRBJ2-5; the D gene TCRdb calls, TRBD2, cannot be checked with no DNA. Germline V CDR1 and CDR2: LNHNV, YYDKDF (reference sequence). The CDR3 consists of 12 residues. CDR3 sequence: CATSALQETQYF. The full variable domain, rest sourced from reference TRBV15 and TRBJ2-5, is DAMVIQNPRYQVTQFGKPVTLSCSQTLNHNVMYWYQQKSSQAPKLLFHYYDKDFNNEADTPDNFQSRRPNTSFCFLDIRSPGLGDTAMYLCATSALQETQYFGPGTRLLVL.

The chain uses TRBV5-1 and TRBJ2-7; TCRdb gives TRBD1 as the D gene, but with no DNA this cannot be confirmed. Germline loops: CDR1 SGHRS, CDR2 YFSETQ. This CDR3 spans 13 amino acids. This CDR3 reads CASRPTGGQEQYF.

The V gene is TRBV7-6, the J gene TRBJ2-1; TCRdb selects TRBD2, and the lack of DNA leaves this call unchecked. The CDR3 is 17 amino acids. Germline loops: CDR1 SGHVS, CDR2 FNYEAQ. The CDR3 reads CASSLDGPSGVYNEQFF.

The V and J genes are TRBV12-3 or TRBV12-4 and TRBJ2-2. This CDR3 contains 13 residues. CDR3 amino acids: CASSFGVPGELFF.

This chain joins TRBV29-1 and TRBJ2-2. This CDR3 spans 12 amino acids. The germline CDR1 and CDR2 sequences are SQVTM and ANQGSEA. The chain's CDR3 is CSVPYDTGELFF.

This chain joins TRBV6-5 and TRBJ2-1; TCRdb outputs TRBD1, but without DNA this stays unchecked. CDR1 is MNHEY and CDR2 is SVGAGI in the germline V gene. The CDR3 covers 16 residues. CDR3 sequence reads: CASSYKGGPLYNEQFF.

The V and J genes are TRBV7-3 and TRBJ2-1; TCRdb picks TRBD1, but there is no DNA to check that call. Germline V gene lookup returns CDR1 SGHTA and CDR2 FQGTGA. The CDR3 runs to 15 residues. CDR3 residues: CASRPPPRGDNEQFF.

Here the CDR3 reads CASNPTGTAYEQYF. The chain is built from TRBV7-2 and TRBJ2-7; TCRdb proposes TRBD1, but this gene call is untestable without DNA. CDR1 SGHTA and CDR2 FQGNSA come from the germline V gene. The CDR3 extends over 14 amino acids.

The rearrangement joins TRBV20-1 to TRBJ2-7; without DNA, the TCRdb call of TRBD1 cannot be checked. Germline values: CDR1 DFQATT, CDR2 SNEGSKA (reference sequence). This CDR3 has 16 residues. The CDR3 spells CSARDPQGTYSYEQYF.

The V call is TRBV24-1, the J call TRBJ2-1; the TCRdb call, TRBD2, lacks DNA for checking. Germline V gene sequence: CDR1 KGHDR, CDR2 SFDVKD. This CDR3 has 16 amino acids. The CDR3 sequence is CATSDLGTPVGDEQFF.

This chain connects TRBV29-1 to TRBJ2-6; TCRdb reports TRBD2, a call that lacks DNA to check it against. The CDR3 sequence is 18 residues long. Looked up from germline, CDR1 is SQVTM and CDR2 is ANQGSEA. The CDR3 region is CSVEAATGTVYGANVLTF.

The chain uses TRBV28 and TRBJ2-3; TCRdb's D call of TRBD1 is untestable without DNA. The CDR3 is 16 amino acids. Germline V lookup: CDR1 MDHEN, CDR2 SYDVKM. CDR3 sequence reads: CASRGAGHLSTDTQYF.

The CDR3 region is CASSPPVDNTGELFF. This sequence joins TRBV4-2 and TRBJ2-2. Germline CDR1 reads LGHNA; CDR2 reads YNFKEQ. The CDR3 spans 15 residues.

The CDR3 loop is CASSLDRSRFIYNEQFF. The chain recombines TRBV7-2 with TRBJ2-1; TCRdb outputs TRBD1, but without DNA this stays unchecked. Germline loops: CDR1 SGHTA, CDR2 FQGNSA. The CDR3 runs 17 residues.

The chain joins TRBV28 to TRBJ2-7; TCRdb names TRBD1, which stays unverified in the absence of DNA. CDR1 MDHEN and CDR2 SYDVKM come from the germline V gene. This CDR3 is 14 amino acids long. This CDR3 is CASRNTGTGPGGYF.

The rearrangement joins TRBV23-1 to TRBJ2-2; without DNA, the TCRdb call of TRBD2 cannot be checked. TRBV23-1 is assigned to the ORF class and has an uncertain function. The CDR3 contains 15 residues. This chain's CDR3 is CASSQSRQGSRELFF.